This T cell receptor beta chain derives from a study of ipilimumab plus nivolumab after autologous stem cell transplantation (dated by TCRdb to the early 2020s). About the investigation overall: The median number of doses received by trial patients was about five for ipilimumab and about 8 for nivolumab. The trial enrolled patients with high-risk diffuse large B cell lymphoma, mature T cell lymphoma, or multiple myeloma undergoing autologous transplant. Primary refractory and relapsed disease were included in the DLBCL cohort, with 18-month progression-free survival of about 86% and 27%, respectively. The intent-to-treat population of the trial was made up of a few dozen patients. What the work shows at the level of the full study, not this receptor alone: The authors concluded that combined checkpoint inhibition appeared tolerable when used as consolidation after transplant. The authors stated that profiles of the T cell receptor repertoire, regulatory T cell phenotype and gut microbiota provided a biologic rationale for studying this approach further.

Checkpoint therapy began 14 to 28 days after autologous transplant, with ipilimumab given at 1 mg/kg intravenously on day 1 of selected weeks. Patients received nivolumab at 3 mg/kg intravenously on day 1 of weeks 1, 4, 7, 10, and every two weeks through week 26. The study was a Phase Ib clinical trial testing combined checkpoint inhibition with ipilimumab and nivolumab as consolidation after autologous stem cell transplantation. The CDR3 spans 17 residues, from the cysteine through the phenylalanine. Only the CDR3 DNA is retained, 51 bases long and in frame from the first base. The V end loses 4 bases and the J end loses 2 bases, and a stretch of 19 bases separates them. CDR1 and CDR2 (SGHRS, YFSETQ) derive from the germline V gene. The library was made by the immunoSEQ multiplex PCR assay. Sourced from immuneACCESS, this table was stored by TCRdb with only in-frame sequences that have V and J called. A share of the clones is absent; for the studies checked, an unresolved V gene accounts for under half, and the remainder has no known explanation. Here the sample has 15,000 or so clones; 80% to 85% occur a single time. Roughly 24% of the sample is taken by the ten largest.

Turning to this clone: No antigen is known for it. The record has no base qualities; no much larger clone is one base away.

The clonotype originates from a male donor with diffuse large B-cell lymphoma. The chain joins TRBV5-1 to TRBJ1-5, with the D gene uncertain. Sequenced here: PBMCs, sampled in a trial of ipilimumab plus nivolumab as post-transplant consolidation. The DNA sequence is given as TGCGCCAGCAGCCCGAGCGGGTGGACGATGGGCAATCAGCCCCAGCATTTT. Its protein reads: CASSPSGWTMGNQPQHF.